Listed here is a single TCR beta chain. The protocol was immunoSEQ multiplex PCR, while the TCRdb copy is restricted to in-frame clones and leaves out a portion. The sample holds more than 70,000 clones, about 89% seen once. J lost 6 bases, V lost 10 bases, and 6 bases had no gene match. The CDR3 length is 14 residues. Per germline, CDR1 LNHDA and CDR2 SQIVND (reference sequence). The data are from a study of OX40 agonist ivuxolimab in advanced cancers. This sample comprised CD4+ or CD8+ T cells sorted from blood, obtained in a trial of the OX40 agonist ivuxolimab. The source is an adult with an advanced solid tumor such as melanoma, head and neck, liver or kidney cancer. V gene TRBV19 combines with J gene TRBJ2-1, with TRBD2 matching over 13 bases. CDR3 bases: TGTGCCACCACGGGACTAGCGGGAATCAATGAGCAGTTCTTC. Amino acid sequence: CATTGLAGINEQFF.